The 24 T cell receptor beta chains presented below share a single source sample, sequenced in a study of shared clonotypes between healthy human individuals. Measured with immunoSEQ multiplex PCR; TCRdb has only the in-frame clones, and not every one. The sample lists 950,000 to 1,300,000 clones, roughly 70% seen once, with over 1.3% in the top ten. Sample: memory CD4+ T cells sorted from blood. The subset denotes: CD45RA-negative fraction. The source is a man younger than 35 in good health.

This clone occurred once. V is TRBV5-4 and J is TRBJ2-2; 7 bases are shared with TRBD1. CDR3 length: 17 residues. V gave up 3 bases and J gave up 6 bases; unmatched junction bases: 14. Looked up from germline, CDR1 is SGHNT and CDR2 is YYREEE (reference sequence). CDR3 protein: CASSSDNTRTGAGELFF. Written as DNA, the CDR3 is TGTGCCAGCAGCTCCGACAACACCCGGACAGGCGCCGGGGAGCTGTTTTTT.

V gene TRBV2 combines with J gene TRBJ1-5, with TRBD1 matching 8 bases. J was trimmed by 6 bases and V by 5 bases; bases with no gene match: 15. CDR1 and CDR2 (germline): SNHLY, FYNNEI. The CDR3 consists of 17 residues. As DNA, the CDR3 is TGTGCCAGCAGTCCTGCAGGGGGCCCTGGACGGGGTCAGCCCCAGCATTTT. This codes for CASSPAGGPGRGQPQHF.

The rearrangement uses TRBV2 and TRBJ1-2; D is possibly TRBD1 (6 bases). Trimming took off 7 bases at V and 10 bases at J, with 16 bases between the two ends. The CDR3 covers 12 residues. Germline V lookup: CDR1 SNHLY, CDR2 FYNNEI. The CDR3 here is CASKGGREAYTF. The CDR3 coding sequence is TGTGCCAGCAAGGGGGGCAGGGAAGCCTACACCTTC.

The chain carries TRBV30 and TRBJ1-3, with D uncertain. The CDR3 contains 15 residues. Per the germline V gene, CDR1 is GTSNPN and CDR2 is SVGIG (reference sequence). The ends were cut back, 0 bases at V and 1 base at J, with 10 bases in the middle. Here the CDR3 DNA reads TGTGCCTGGAGTGTCAGAACGGCGTCTGGAAACACCATATATTTT. It translates to CAWSVRTASGNTIYF. The variable domain in full, with the rest retrieved from reference TRBV30 and TRBJ1-3, is SQTIHQWPATLVQPVGSPLSLECTVEGTSNPNLYWYRQAAGRGLQLLFYSVGIGQISSEVPQNLSASRPQDRQFILSSKKLLLSDSGFYLCAWSVRTASGNTIYFGEGSWLTVV.

This chain connects TRBV7-9 to TRBJ1-4; possibly TRBD1 for D (6 bases). V was clipped by 5 bases and J by 0 bases, with 10 bases between them. The CDR3 length is 15 residues. The V gene's germline CDR1 is SEHNR and CDR2 FQNEAQ (reference sequence). Here the CDR3 DNA reads TGTGCCAGCAGCCGAGGGGACACAACTAATGAAAAACTGTTTTTT. Protein sequence: CASSRGDTTNEKLFF.

V and J are TRBV5-5 and TRBJ2-3, with TRBD2 identical over 7 bases. CDR3 length: 15 amino acids. The V and J ends lost 4 bases and 6 bases, in that order; junction bases with no gene match: 11. Germline V gene lookup returns CDR1 SGHKS and CDR2 YYEKEE (reference sequence). CDR3 protein: CASSIAGLVFDTQYF. The CDR3 DNA sequence: TGTGCCAGCAGCATAGCCGGACTAGTCTTCGATACGCAGTATTTT.

The chain combines TRBV5-1 with TRBJ1-1; D remains ambiguous. Trimming cost V 4 bases and J 1 base, with 11 bases left between them. The CDR3 has 14 amino acids. In germline, CDR1 is SGHRS, CDR2 YFSETQ. The chain's CDR3 is CASSQGRTNTEAFF. The DNA of the CDR3 is TGCGCCAGCAGCCAAGGACGGACGAACACTGAAGCTTTCTTT. Variable domain in full (rest from reference TRBV5-1 and TRBJ1-1): KAGVTQTPRYLIKTRGQQVTLSCSPISGHRSVSWYQQTPGQGLQFLFEYFSETQRNKGNFPGRFSGRQFSNSRSEMNVSTLELGDSALYLCASSQGRTNTEAFFGQGTRLTVV.

The V gene is TRBV7-3, the J gene TRBJ2-1; TRBD2 matches at 7 bases. V lost 4 bases and J lost 0; bases outside the gene matches: 6. The CDR3 loop spans 16 amino acids. The V gene's germline CDR1 is SGHTA and CDR2 FQGTGA. CDR3 amino acids: CASSSTGGSSYNEQFF. The DNA for the CDR3 is TGTGCCAGCAGCTCGACCGGGGGGAGCTCCTACAATGAGCAGTTCTTC. Drawing the rest from reference TRBV7-3 and TRBJ2-1, the complete variable domain is GAGVSQTPSNKVTEKGKYVELRCDPISGHTALYWYRQSLGQGPEFLIYFQGTGAADDSGLPNDRFFAVRPEGSVSTLKIQRTERGDSAVYLCASSSTGGSSYNEQFFGPGTRLTVL.

The chain combines TRBV2 with TRBJ1-6; D is uncertain. Looked up from germline, CDR1 is SNHLY and CDR2 is FYNNEI. Trimming cost V 3 bases and J 5 bases, with 11 bases left between them. CDR3 size: 15 residues. This CDR3 reads CASSEAGNHNSPLHF. The CDR3 DNA sequence: TGTGCCAGCAGTGAGGCGGGGAACCATAATTCACCCCTCCACTTT.

Ten or more counts support this clone. The gene calls are TRBV6-1 and TRBJ2-1, with unresolved D. Germline V gene data show CDR1 as MNHNS and CDR2 as SASEGT. The CDR3 length is 13 residues. Trimming left V 1 base short and J 12 bases short, with 13 bases between. Here the CDR3 DNA reads TGTGCCAGCAGTGAAGGGGCACCCCCCGGGCAGTTCTTC. This sequence encodes CASSEGAPPGQFF.

Points on this clone: The sample holds other DNA sequences that translate to the same CDR3. This chain connects TRBV27 to TRBJ2-7; D unclear. The CDR3 length is 14 residues. Trimming left V 0 bases short and J 0 bases short, with 6 bases between. Germline CDR1 reads MNHEY; CDR2 reads SMNVEV (reference sequence). The CDR3 region is CASSLSRDSYEQYF. The CDR3 DNA sequence: TGTGCCAGCAGTTTATCTAGGGACTCCTACGAGCAGTACTTC.

The chain couples TRBV19 to TRBJ2-7, with D possibly being TRBD1 (5 bases). The CDR3 consists of 13 residues. Germline CDR1 is LNHDA and CDR2 is SQIVND (reference sequence). Between the trimmed V and J ends, which lost 4 bases and 4 bases, there was a span of 11 bases. For the CDR3, the DNA is TGTGCCAGTAGTAGGAATTCAGGGTACGAGCAGTACTTC. Protein product: CASSRNSGYEQYF.

This clone was detected only a few times. Other DNA sequences in this specimen translate into the identical CDR3. CDR3 coding DNA: TGCGCCAGCAGCGACCTAGAGACCCAGTACTTC. Its translation is CASSDLETQYF. V and J are TRBV5-1 and TRBJ2-5; unclear D gene. Germline CDR1 SGHRS, CDR2 YFSETQ. Trimming left V 4 bases short and J 4 bases short, with 5 bases between. This CDR3 has 11 residues.

This sequence joins TRBV5-1 and TRBJ2-1, with 10 bases fitting TRBD2. The V gene end was trimmed by 2 bases and the J gene end by 8 bases; junction bases not matched to a gene: 4. The germline CDR1 and CDR2 sequences are SGHRS and YFSETQ. The CDR3 spans 14 residues. CDR3 loop: CASSFVAGGYEQFF. For the CDR3, the DNA is TGCGCCAGCAGCTTTGTAGCGGGAGGATATGAGCAGTTCTTC. The full variable domain, with the rest looked up from reference TRBV5-1 and TRBJ2-1, is KAGVTQTPRYLIKTRGQQVTLSCSPISGHRSVSWYQQTPGQGLQFLFEYFSETQRNKGNFPGRFSGRQFSNSRSEMNVSTLELGDSALYLCASSFVAGGYEQFFGPGTRLTVL.

The CDR3 region is CASSTSGPGYGYTF. As DNA, the CDR3 is TGTGCCAGCAGCACCTCGGGGCCCGGTTATGGCTACACCTTC. The gene calls are TRBV28 and TRBJ1-2, with D maybe TRBD1 (5 bases). Germline CDR1 MDHEN, CDR2 SYDVKM. V lost 6 bases to trimming and J lost 5 bases, with 16 bases between them. This CDR3 comprises 14 residues.

J is TRBJ2-4 and V is TRBV6-1; D is perhaps TRBD1 (6 bases). There are 14 residues in the CDR3. V was pared by 5 bases and J by 14 bases, with 22 bases between. Germline V gene lookup returns CDR1 MNHNS and CDR2 SASEGT. CDR3 sequence reads: CASSLNRVGGGKYF. CDR3 DNA: TGTGCCAGCAGTCTTAACAGGGTAGGGGGTGGAAAGTACTTC.

The chain carries TRBV18 and TRBJ2-7; D gene ambiguous. Germline lookup yields CDR1 KGHSH and CDR2 LQKENI. The CDR3 has 16 amino acids. The V end was cut by 1 base, the J end by 0 bases, with 13 bases between. CDR3 loop: CASSPRVGPSSYEQYF. CDR3 DNA: TGTGCCAGCTCACCACGTGTGGGCCCTAGCTCCTACGAGCAGTACTTC. Combining the CDR3 with reference TRBV18 and TRBJ2-7 gives the whole variable domain NAGVMQNPRHLVRRRGQEARLRCSPMKGHSHVYWYRQLPEEGLKFMVYLQKENIIDESGMPKERFSAEFPKEGPSILRIQQVVRGDSAAYFCASSPRVGPSSYEQYFGPGTRLTVT.

This clone came up a few times. The chain employs TRBV29-1 and TRBJ1-5, with 7 bases fitting TRBD1. This CDR3 has 14 amino acids. CDR1 is SQVTM, CDR2 ANQGSEA, per germline. V shed 4 bases and J 3 bases; nucleotides not matched to a gene: 6. The CDR3 region has the DNA TGCAGCGTTGCTGGACAGGAAGACAATCAGCCCCAGCATTTT. It encodes CSVAGQEDNQPQHF.

In this sample, this clone turned up a few times. J is TRBJ1-1 and V is TRBV6-1; no clear D. V shed 4 bases and J shed 6 bases, with 9 bases lying between them. This CDR3 region has 12 residues. Germline loops: CDR1 MNHNS, CDR2 SASEGT. CDR3 nucleotides: TGTGCCAGCAGTGCCAACCTGCCTGAAGCTTTCTTT. It translates to CASSANLPEAFF.

The chain recombines TRBV6-1 with TRBJ2-5, with TRBD1 identical over 8 bases. The end of the DNA is better explained by TRBJ2-7, so the J call may be wrong. The germline V gene has CDR1 MNHNS and CDR2 SASEGT. The CDR3 contains 16 residues. The CDR3, as DNA: TGTGCCAGCAGTGAGTTGACAGGGGTGACGTCCTACGAGCAGTACTTC. Its translation is CASSELTGVTSYEQYF.

The sample holds many counts of this clone. This sample also contains other DNA sequences that code for the same CDR3. V and J are TRBV30 and TRBJ1-3; D not resolved. The CDR3 runs to 15 residues. V lost 5 bases and J lost 1, with 15 bases in between. Germline lookup yields CDR1 GTSNPN and CDR2 SVGIG (reference sequence). The CDR3 nucleotides read TGTGCCTGGGGTGGGAGAGCCTTATCTGGAAACACCATATATTTT. Protein sequence: CAWGGRALSGNTIYF. Full variable domain (remainder filled in from reference TRBV30 and TRBJ1-3): SQTIHQWPATLVQPVGSPLSLECTVEGTSNPNLYWYRQAAGRGLQLLFYSVGIGQISSEVPQNLSASRPQDRQFILSSKKLLLSDSGFYLCAWGGRALSGNTIYFGEGSWLTVV.

The chain has TRBV25-1 and TRBJ2-5; weak D call: TRBD1 (6 bases). This CDR3 region has 17 residues. Trimming removed 1 base from V and 1 base from J, with 16 bases in between. Looked up from germline, CDR1 is MGHDK and CDR2 is SYGVNS. This CDR3 reads CASSESPRGVRQETQYF. CDR3 DNA sequence: TGTGCCAGCAGTGAATCTCCCAGGGGCGTGCGCCAAGAGACCCAGTACTTC. Based on the CDR3 plus reference TRBV25-1 and TRBJ2-5, the full variable domain is EADIYQTPRYLVIGTGKKITLECSQTMGHDKMYWYQQDPGMELHLIHYSYGVNSTEKGDLSSESTVSRIRTEHFPLTLESARPSHTSQYLCASSESPRGVRQETQYFGPGTRLLVL.

The chain carries TRBV5-1 and TRBJ2-7; 9 nucleotides match TRBD1. The CDR3 sequence is 14 residues long. V dropped 5 bases and J dropped 0; count of bases not matched to a gene: 3. CDR1 and CDR2 from the germline V gene are SGHRS and YFSETQ. The DNA of the CDR3 is TGCGCCAGCAGTAGGGACAGGGTCTCCTACGAGCAGTACTTC. Translation gives CASSRDRVSYEQYF. The full variable domain, its missing parts supplied by reference TRBV5-1 and TRBJ2-7, is KAGVTQTPRYLIKTRGQQVTLSCSPISGHRSVSWYQQTPGQGLQFLFEYFSETQRNKGNFPGRFSGRQFSNSRSEMNVSTLELGDSALYLCASSRDRVSYEQYFGPGTRLTVT.

The chain combines TRBV4-3 with TRBJ2-3, with 8 bases matching TRBD2. Germline trimming cut 2 bases from V and 1 base from J; bases unmatched to any gene: 5. The germline V gene has CDR1 LGHNA and CDR2 YSLEER. The CDR3 sequence is 16 residues long. CDR3 protein: CASSQTSGSGTDTQYF. As DNA, the CDR3 is TGCGCCAGCAGCCAAACTAGCGGATCTGGCACAGATACGCAGTATTTT.